A single sample is the source of the 8 T cell receptor beta chains below, sequenced in a study of T cell repertoires in cytomegalovirus infection. For these TCRs, the target antigens are not known. TCRdb passed the reads through MiXCR, listing each CDR3 protein once. The sample yields hundreds of thousands of distinct CDR3 sequences, around 32% seen once. Sequences were derived from cultured PBMCs, sampled from culture after CMV antigen stimulation. The origin of the receptors is a human donor in good health (CMV status not recorded). Some clones in this sample may be carry-over from other donors' samples.

The chain joins TRBV3-1 to TRBJ2-7, with D perhaps assigned TRBD1 or TRBD2 (6 bases each). The CDR3 runs to 16 residues. The germline CDR1 and CDR2 sequences are LGHDT and YNNKEL (reference sequence). Trimming removed 3 bases at V and 1 base at J, with 16 bases between. The CDR3 loop reads CASSQGGGRGSYEQYF. The CDR3 DNA reads as TGTGCCAGCAGCCAGGGGGGCGGCAGGGGTTCCTACGAGCAGTACTTC.

This chain connects TRBV7-9 to TRBJ2-7, with TRBD2 matching over 9 bases. The CDR3 length is 16 residues. V lost 5 bases, J lost 3 bases, and 11 bases stayed unmatched. Germline V gene sequence: CDR1 SEHNR, CDR2 FQNEAQ (reference sequence). The DNA for the CDR3 is TGTGCCAGCAGCCCTACTGGGACTAGCTCAATCTACGAGCAGTACTTC. Translated, it gives CASSPTGTSSIYEQYF.

The rearrangement uses TRBV10-2 and TRBJ1-5, with D unclear. The germline V gene has CDR1 WSHSY and CDR2 SAAADI. The CDR3 extends over 14 amino acids. The V and J ends lost 4 bases and 0 bases respectively, with 7 bases between them. The CDR3 DNA follows: TGCGCCAGCAGTGTAACACATAGCAATCAGCCCCAGCATTTT. Amino acids: CASSVTHSNQPQHF.

This clonotype was seen a few times. CDR3 sequence: CASSQRGRRTLYEQYF. The CDR3 DNA reads as TGTGCCAGCAGCCAGAGGGGACGACGCACTCTCTACGAGCAGTACTTC. The chain is built from TRBV14 and TRBJ2-7; D may correspond to TRBD1 or TRBD2 (5 bases each). CDR3 length: 16 residues. The germline CDR1 and CDR2 sequences are SGHDN and FVKESK. V dropped 3 bases and J dropped 3 bases, with 18 bases sitting between them.

This clonotype came up a few times. The chain couples TRBV6-1 to TRBJ1-3; a weak D match, TRBD1 (6 bases). The ends were cut back, 5 bases at V and 1 base at J, with 18 bases in the middle. Germline CDR1 reads MNHNS; CDR2 reads SASEGT. CDR3 length: 17 amino acids. The CDR3 coding sequence is TGTGCCAGCAGTAGGTCAGGGGAAGAACTTTCTGGAAACACCATATATTTT. Protein product: CASSRSGEELSGNTIYF.

The J gene is TRBJ1-5, the V gene TRBV12-3 or TRBV12-4; 7 nucleotides match TRBD1. With 2 bases clipped from V and 6 bases from J, the junction kept 7 bases outside the gene matches. The CDR3 contains 15 residues. The CDR3 DNA sequence: TGTGCCAGCAGTTTAAGGGACAGTATGTCTCAGCCCCAGCATTTT. Translation: CASSLRDSMSQPQHF.

This clonotype was seen only a few times. This chain joins TRBV6-2 or TRBV6-3 and TRBJ2-7; D possibly corresponds to TRBD2 (5 bases). CDR3 size: 12 residues. V was shortened by 8 bases and J by 6 bases, with 14 bases between the two germline ends. Looked up from germline, CDR1 is MNHEY and CDR2 is SVGEGT. The CDR3 is CASGGGGGEQYF. CDR3 in DNA: TGTGCCAGCGGAGGAGGTGGAGGCGAGCAGTACTTC.

J is TRBJ2-1 and V is TRBV7-6; D may correspond to TRBD1 or TRBD2 (5 bases each). This CDR3 region has 12 residues. With 5 bases removed from V and 10 bases from J, the gap between germline ends came to 12 bases. Germline CDR1 and CDR2: SGHVS and FNYEAQ. The CDR3 region is CASSGQADEQFF. In DNA form, the CDR3 reads TGTGCCAGCAGCGGACAAGCGGACGAGCAGTTCTTC. Full variable domain (remainder filled in from reference TRBV7-6 and TRBJ2-1): GAGVSQSPRYKVTKRGQDVALRCDPISGHVSLYWYRQALGQGPEFLTYFNYEAQQDKSGLPNDRFSAERPEGSISTLTIQRTEQRDSAMYRCASSGQADEQFFGPGTRLTVL.